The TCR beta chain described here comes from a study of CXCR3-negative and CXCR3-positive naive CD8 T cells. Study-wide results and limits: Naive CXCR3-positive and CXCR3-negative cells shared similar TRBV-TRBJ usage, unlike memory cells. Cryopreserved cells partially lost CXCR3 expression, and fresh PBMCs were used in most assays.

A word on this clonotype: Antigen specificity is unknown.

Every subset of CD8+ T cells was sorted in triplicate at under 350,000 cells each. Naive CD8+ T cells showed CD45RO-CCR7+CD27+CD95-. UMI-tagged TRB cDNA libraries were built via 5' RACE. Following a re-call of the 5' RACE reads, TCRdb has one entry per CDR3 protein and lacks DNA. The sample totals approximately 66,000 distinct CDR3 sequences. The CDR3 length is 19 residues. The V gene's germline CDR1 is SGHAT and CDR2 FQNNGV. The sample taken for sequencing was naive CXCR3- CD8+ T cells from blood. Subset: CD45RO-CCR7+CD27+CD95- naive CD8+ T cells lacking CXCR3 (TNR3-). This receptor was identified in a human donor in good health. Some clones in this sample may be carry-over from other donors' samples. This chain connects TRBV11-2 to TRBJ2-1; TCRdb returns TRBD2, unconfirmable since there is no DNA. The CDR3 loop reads CASSPEGGLAGGPNNEQFF.